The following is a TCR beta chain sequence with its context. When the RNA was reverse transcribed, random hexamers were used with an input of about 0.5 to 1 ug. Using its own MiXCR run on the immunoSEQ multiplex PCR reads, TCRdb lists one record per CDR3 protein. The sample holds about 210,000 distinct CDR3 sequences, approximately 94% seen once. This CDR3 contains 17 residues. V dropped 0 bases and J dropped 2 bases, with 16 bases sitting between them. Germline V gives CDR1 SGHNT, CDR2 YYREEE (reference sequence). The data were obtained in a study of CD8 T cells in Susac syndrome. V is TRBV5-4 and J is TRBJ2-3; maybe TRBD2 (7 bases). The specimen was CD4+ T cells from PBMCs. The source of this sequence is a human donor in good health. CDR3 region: CASSLEGGGRNTDTQYF. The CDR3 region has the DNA TGTGCCAGCAGCTTGGAGGGGGGGGGCCGGAACACAGATACGCAGTATTTT.